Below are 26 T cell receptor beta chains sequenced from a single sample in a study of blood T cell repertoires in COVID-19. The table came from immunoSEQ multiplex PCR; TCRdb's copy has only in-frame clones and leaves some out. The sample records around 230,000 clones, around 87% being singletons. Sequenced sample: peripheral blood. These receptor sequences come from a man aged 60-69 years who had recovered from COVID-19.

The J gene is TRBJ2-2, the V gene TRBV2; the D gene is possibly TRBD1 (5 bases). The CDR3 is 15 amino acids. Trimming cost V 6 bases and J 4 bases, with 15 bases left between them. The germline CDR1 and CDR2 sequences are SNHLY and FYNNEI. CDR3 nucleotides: TGTGCCAGCAGCCGCACTGACAGTTCCACCGGGGAGCTGTTTTTT. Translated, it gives CASSRTDSSTGELFF.

The CDR3 loop reads CASSPHRGYTEAFF. The CDR3 coding sequence is TGTGCCAGCAGCCCACACAGGGGGTACACTGAAGCTTTCTTT. This chain joins TRBV9 and TRBJ1-1; 8 nucleotides align to TRBD1. Trimming removed 4 bases from V and 3 bases from J; junction bases left unmatched: 5. Per the germline V gene, CDR1 is SGDLS and CDR2 is YYNGEE. This CDR3 has 14 amino acids.

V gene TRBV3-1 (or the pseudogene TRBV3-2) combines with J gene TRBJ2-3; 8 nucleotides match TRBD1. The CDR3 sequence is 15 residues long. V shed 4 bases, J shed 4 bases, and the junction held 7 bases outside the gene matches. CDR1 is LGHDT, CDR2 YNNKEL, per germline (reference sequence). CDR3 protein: CASSLRTGSPDTQYF. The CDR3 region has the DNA TGTGCCAGCAGCCTACGGACAGGGAGCCCAGATACGCAGTATTTT.

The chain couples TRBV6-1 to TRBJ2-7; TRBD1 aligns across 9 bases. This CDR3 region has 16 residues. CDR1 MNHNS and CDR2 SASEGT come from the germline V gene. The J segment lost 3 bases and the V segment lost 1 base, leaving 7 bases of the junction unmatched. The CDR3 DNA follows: TGTGCCAGCAGTGAAGGTCCGGGACAGGGAGGCTACGAGCAGTACGTC. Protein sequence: CASSEGPGQGGYEQYV.

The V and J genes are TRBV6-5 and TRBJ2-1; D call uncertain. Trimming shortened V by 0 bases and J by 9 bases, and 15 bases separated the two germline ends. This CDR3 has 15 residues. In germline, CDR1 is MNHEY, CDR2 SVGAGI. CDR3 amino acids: CASSYSMSKPGEQFF. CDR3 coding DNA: TGTGCCAGCAGTTACTCGATGTCGAAACCAGGTGAGCAGTTCTTC.

CDR3 amino acids: CASQGVNNSPLHF. The CDR3 DNA follows: TGTGCCAGTCAGGGGGTCAATAATTCACCCCTCCACTTT. The chain joins TRBV12-3 or TRBV12-4 to TRBJ1-6; 7 bases are a match to TRBD1. This CDR3 region has 13 residues. The J segment lost 5 bases and the V segment lost 9 bases, leaving 4 bases of the junction unmatched.

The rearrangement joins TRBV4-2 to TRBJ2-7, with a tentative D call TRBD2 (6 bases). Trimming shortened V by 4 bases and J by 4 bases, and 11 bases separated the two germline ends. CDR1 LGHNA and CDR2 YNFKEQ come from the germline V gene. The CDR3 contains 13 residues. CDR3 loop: CASSRGDSYEQYF. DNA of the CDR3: TGTGCCAGCAGCCGGGGGGATTCTTACGAGCAGTACTTC.

The CDR3 spells CASSATGVGGTEAFF. The CDR3 DNA follows: TGTGCCAGCAGCGCCACGGGGGTCGGAGGCACTGAAGCTTTCTTT. This chain connects TRBV9 to TRBJ1-1, with D tentatively TRBD1 (5 bases). Germline CDR1 and CDR2: SGDLS and YYNGEE. V dropped 3 bases and J dropped 4 bases, with 16 bases sitting between them. The CDR3 is made up of 15 amino acids.

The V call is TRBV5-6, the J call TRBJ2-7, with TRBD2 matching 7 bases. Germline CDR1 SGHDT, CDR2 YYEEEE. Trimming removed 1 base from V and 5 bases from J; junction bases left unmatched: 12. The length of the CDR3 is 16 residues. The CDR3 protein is CASSLPSGGYLDEQYF. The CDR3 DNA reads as TGTGCCAGCAGCTTGCCATCGGGGGGTTACCTAGACGAGCAGTACTTC.

For the CDR3, the DNA is TGTGCCAGCAGTTGGGACAAATACACAGATACGCAGTATTTT. Its protein is CASSWDKYTDTQYF. The rearrangement uses TRBV6-5 and TRBJ2-3; D perhaps matches TRBD1 (6 bases). This CDR3 has 14 residues. Germline CDR1 is MNHEY and CDR2 is SVGAGI. The ends were cut back, 4 bases at V and 2 bases at J, with 10 bases in the middle.

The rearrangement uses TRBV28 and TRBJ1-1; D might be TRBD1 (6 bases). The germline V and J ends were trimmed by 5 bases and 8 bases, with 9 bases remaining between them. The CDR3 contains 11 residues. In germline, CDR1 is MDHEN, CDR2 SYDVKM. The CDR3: CASSRDREAFF. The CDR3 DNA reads TGTGCCAGCAGTAGAGACAGGGAAGCTTTCTTT.

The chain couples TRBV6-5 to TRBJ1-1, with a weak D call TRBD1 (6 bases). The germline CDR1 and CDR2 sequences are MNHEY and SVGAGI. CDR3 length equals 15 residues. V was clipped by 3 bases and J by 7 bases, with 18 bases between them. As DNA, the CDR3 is TGTGCCAGCAGTTATGCCGGGACATTTGGGGTTGAAGCTTTCTTT. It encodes CASSYAGTFGVEAFF.

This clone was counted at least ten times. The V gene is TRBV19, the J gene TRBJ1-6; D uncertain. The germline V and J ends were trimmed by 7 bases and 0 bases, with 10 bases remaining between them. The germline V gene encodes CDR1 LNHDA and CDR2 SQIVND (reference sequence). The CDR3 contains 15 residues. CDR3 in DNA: TGTGCCAGTACGGTGCCAGGCTCCTATAATTCACCCCTCCACTTT. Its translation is CASTVPGSYNSPLHF.

The CDR3 nucleotides are TGTGCCAGCAGCTTGGTCCGGGTCACAGATACGCAGTATTTT. It encodes CASSLVRVTDTQYF. The chain carries TRBV5-5 and TRBJ2-3; unclear D gene. The ends were cut back, 0 bases at V and 2 bases at J, with 7 bases in the middle. The CDR3 is made up of 14 amino acids. In germline, CDR1 is SGHKS, CDR2 YYEKEE (reference sequence). Drawing the rest from reference TRBV5-5 and TRBJ2-3, the complete variable domain is DAGVTQSPTHLIKTRGQQVTLRCSPISGHKSVSWYQQVLGQGPQFIFQYYEKEERGRGNFPDRFSARQFPNYSSELNVNALLLGDSALYLCASSLVRVTDTQYFGPGTRLTVL.

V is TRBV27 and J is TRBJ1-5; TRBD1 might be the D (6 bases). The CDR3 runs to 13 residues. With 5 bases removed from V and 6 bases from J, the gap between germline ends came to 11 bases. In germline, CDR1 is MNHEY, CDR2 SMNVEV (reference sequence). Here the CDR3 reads CASSPTTGQPQHF. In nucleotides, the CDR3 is TGTGCCAGCAGTCCTACGACAGGTCAGCCCCAGCATTTT.

CDR3 DNA sequence: TGTGCCAGCAGCTTGGGCGACAGGGTTTCAGATACGCAGTATTTT. It encodes CASSLGDRVSDTQYF. The rearrangement links TRBV5-4 to TRBJ2-3; TRBD1 matches at 7 bases. CDR3 size: 15 residues. Germline V gene data show CDR1 as SGHNT and CDR2 as YYREEE (reference sequence). With 0 bases clipped from V and 4 bases from J, the junction kept 5 bases outside the gene matches.

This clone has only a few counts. The CDR3 spells CASSQGGGHIEAFF. The DNA of the CDR3 is TGTGCCAGCAGCCAAGGCGGGGGGCATATTGAAGCTTTCTTT. V and J are TRBV3-1 (or the pseudogene TRBV3-2) and TRBJ1-1, with a tentative D call TRBD1 (6 bases). The CDR3 spans 14 residues. Trimming took off 1 base at V and 7 bases at J, with 13 bases between the two ends. Germline assignment: CDR1 LGHDT and CDR2 YNNKEL (reference sequence).

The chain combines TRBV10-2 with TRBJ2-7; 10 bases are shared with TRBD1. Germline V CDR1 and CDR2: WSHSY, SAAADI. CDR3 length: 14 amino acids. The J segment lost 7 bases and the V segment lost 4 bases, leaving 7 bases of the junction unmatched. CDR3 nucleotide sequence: TGCGCCAGCAGTGCTGACAGGGGGCGTGGGGAGCAGTACTTC. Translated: CASSADRGRGEQYF.

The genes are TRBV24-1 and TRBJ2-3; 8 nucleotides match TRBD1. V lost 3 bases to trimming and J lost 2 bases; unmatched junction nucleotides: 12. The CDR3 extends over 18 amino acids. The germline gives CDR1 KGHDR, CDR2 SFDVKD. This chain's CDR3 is CATSDVRFGTGLTDTQYF. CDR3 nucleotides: TGTGCCACCAGTGATGTTAGGTTCGGGACAGGACTCACAGATACGCAGTATTTT.

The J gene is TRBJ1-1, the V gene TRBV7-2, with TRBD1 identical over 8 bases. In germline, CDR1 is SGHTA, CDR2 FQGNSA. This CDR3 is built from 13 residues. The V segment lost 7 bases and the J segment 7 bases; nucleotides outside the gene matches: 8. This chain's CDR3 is CASIKGRGREAFF. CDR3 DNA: TGTGCCAGCATCAAAGGCAGGGGGCGTGAAGCTTTCTTT.

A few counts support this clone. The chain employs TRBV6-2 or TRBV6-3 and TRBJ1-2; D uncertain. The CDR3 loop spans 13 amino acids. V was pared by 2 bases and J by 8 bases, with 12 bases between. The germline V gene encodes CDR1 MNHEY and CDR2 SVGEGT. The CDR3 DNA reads TGTGCCAGCAGTTACGGGGTATCGGGAGGCTACACCTTC. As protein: CASSYGVSGGYTF.

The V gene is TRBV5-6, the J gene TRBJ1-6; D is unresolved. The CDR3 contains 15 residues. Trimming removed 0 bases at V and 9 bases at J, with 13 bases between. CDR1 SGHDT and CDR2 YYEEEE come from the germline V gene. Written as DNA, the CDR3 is TGTGCCAGCAGCTTGGGCGGGATCCAAATTTCACCCCTCCACTTT. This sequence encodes CASSLGGIQISPLHF.

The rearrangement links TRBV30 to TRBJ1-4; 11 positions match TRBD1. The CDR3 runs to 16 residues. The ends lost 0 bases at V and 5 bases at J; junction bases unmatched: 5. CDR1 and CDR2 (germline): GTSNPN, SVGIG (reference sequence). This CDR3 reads CAWSVSWDRGNEKLFF. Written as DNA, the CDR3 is TGTGCCTGGAGTGTATCGTGGGACAGGGGGAATGAAAAACTGTTTTTT.

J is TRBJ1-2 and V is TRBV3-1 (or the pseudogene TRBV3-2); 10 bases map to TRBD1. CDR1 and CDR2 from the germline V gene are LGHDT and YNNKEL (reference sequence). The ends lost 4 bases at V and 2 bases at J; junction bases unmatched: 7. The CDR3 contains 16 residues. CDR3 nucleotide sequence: TGTGCCAGCAGCCCTAGCGACAGGGGGCTGAACTATGGCTACACCTTC. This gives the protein CASSPSDRGLNYGYTF.

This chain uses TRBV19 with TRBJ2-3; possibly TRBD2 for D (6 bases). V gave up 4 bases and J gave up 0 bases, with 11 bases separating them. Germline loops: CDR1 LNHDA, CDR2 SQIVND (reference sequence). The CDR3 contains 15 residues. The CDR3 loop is CASSRGLRSTDTQYF. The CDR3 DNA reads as TGTGCCAGTAGTAGGGGACTCCGAAGCACAGATACGCAGTATTTT.

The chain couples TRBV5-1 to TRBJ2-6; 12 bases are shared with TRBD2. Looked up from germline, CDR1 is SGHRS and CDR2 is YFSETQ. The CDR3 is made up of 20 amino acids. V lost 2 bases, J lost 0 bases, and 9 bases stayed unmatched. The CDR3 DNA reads TGCGCCAGCAGCTTTACCCGACTAGCGGGGGTCCACTCTGGGGCCAACGTCCTGACTTTC. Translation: CASSFTRLAGVHSGANVLTF.